What follows are 29 T cell receptor beta chains derived from one specimen sequenced in a study of shared clonotypes between healthy human individuals. Measured with immunoSEQ multiplex PCR; TCRdb has only the in-frame clones, and not every one. The profile covers more than 400,000 clones, with about 96% appearing a single time and 0.05% to 0.08% taken by the ten largest. The sequencing input was naive CD4+ T cells sorted from blood. Stated subset: CD45RA+ positively selected. The receptor set was obtained from a woman in her twenties or thirties in good health.

This clone was seen just once. For the CDR3, the DNA is TGTGCCAGCAGCTCAGCCGGGACCTACGAGCAGTACTTC. Its translation is CASSSAGTYEQYF. The J gene is TRBJ2-7, the V gene TRBV7-9, with a weak D call TRBD2 (5 bases). The V end was cut by 4 bases, the J end by 2 bases, with 9 bases between. CDR1 and CDR2 from the germline V gene are SEHNR and FQNEAQ (reference sequence). The CDR3 extends over 13 amino acids.

CDR3 sequence reads: CASSLVGVTGRVTQYF. The CDR3 DNA reads as TGCGCCAGCAGCTTGGTTGGTGTTACAGGTAGAGTGACCCAGTACTTC. The chain links TRBV5-1 to TRBJ2-5; possibly TRBD1 for D (5 bases). Germline values: CDR1 SGHRS, CDR2 YFSETQ. The CDR3 is made up of 16 amino acids. V gave up 0 bases and J gave up 7 bases, with 19 bases separating them.

The chain carries TRBV7-7 and TRBJ1-1, with D possibly matching TRBD1 (5 bases). This CDR3 has 13 residues. Germline-derived CDR1 and CDR2 are SSHAT and FNYEAQ (reference sequence). With 6 bases removed from V and 0 bases from J, the gap between germline ends came to 8 bases. Here the CDR3 DNA reads TGTGCCAGCAGAAAGGACATGAACACTGAAGCTTTCTTT. Translating gives CASRKDMNTEAFF.

The chain carries TRBV28 and TRBJ1-1; D perhaps matches TRBD1 (6 bases). Trimming removed 5 bases from V and 6 bases from J, with 13 bases in between. CDR3 length equals 13 residues. In germline, CDR1 is MDHEN, CDR2 SYDVKM. CDR3 DNA: TGTGCCAGCAGTCCATCGACAGGCTCTGAAGCTTTCTTT. This sequence encodes CASSPSTGSEAFF.

This chain uses TRBV5-4 with TRBJ2-2; no reliable D call. Germline V CDR1 and CDR2: SGHNT, YYREEE (reference sequence). The CDR3 extends over 13 amino acids. The V end was cut by 0 bases, the J end by 8 bases, with 8 bases between. The CDR3 DNA sequence: TGTGCCAGCAGCTTGGCTGGGGTGGGGGAGCTGTTTTTT. It yields the protein CASSLAGVGELFF.

In nucleotides, the CDR3 is TGCGCCAGCAGCTTGGATGGACACTACGAGCAGTACTTC. Amino acids: CASSLDGHYEQYF. The V gene is TRBV5-1, the J gene TRBJ2-7; D possibly corresponds to TRBD1 (5 bases). The CDR3 extends over 13 amino acids. In germline, CDR1 is SGHRS, CDR2 YFSETQ. Trimming removed 0 bases from V and 3 bases from J, with 7 bases in between.

This rearrangement joins TRBV29-1 to TRBJ2-5; 7 bases map to TRBD2. The germline V gene has CDR1 SQVTM and CDR2 ANQGSEA. There are 12 residues in the CDR3. Trimming took 5 bases from V and 5 from J; bases not matched to a gene: 5. CDR3 DNA: TGCAGCGTTTTAACTAGCGTGGAGACCCAGTACTTC. The encoded protein is CSVLTSVETQYF.

This clone was found once. The chain is built from TRBV25-1 and TRBJ2-1, with 10 nucleotides matching TRBD2. The germline gives CDR1 MGHDK, CDR2 SYGVNS. The CDR3 extends over 14 amino acids. V trimming: 7 bases; J trimming: 6 bases; junction bases outside the gene matches: 6. The CDR3 coding sequence is TGTGCCAGCAACATAGCGGGAGGTTTCAATGAGCAGTTCTTC. It yields the protein CASNIAGGFNEQFF.

The chain combines TRBV18 with TRBJ1-2; D is ambiguous. This CDR3 region has 15 residues. V was cut by 3 bases and J by 5 bases, with 16 bases left in between. The germline V gene has CDR1 KGHSH and CDR2 LQKENI. CDR3 in amino acids: CASSPSSAQQYGYTF. The CDR3 DNA follows: TGTGCCAGCTCACCGTCTTCTGCACAGCAGTATGGCTACACCTTC. The entire variable domain, with the rest obtained from reference TRBV18 and TRBJ1-2, is as follows: NAGVMQNPRHLVRRRGQEARLRCSPMKGHSHVYWYRQLPEEGLKFMVYLQKENIIDESGMPKERFSAEFPKEGPSILRIQQVVRGDSAAYFCASSPSSAQQYGYTFGSGTRLTVV.

The rearrangement joins TRBV5-1 to TRBJ2-7, with 9 nucleotides matching TRBD2. With 4 bases clipped from V and 4 bases from J, the junction kept 9 bases outside the gene matches. From germline, CDR1 is SGHRS and CDR2 YFSETQ. CDR3 length: 15 amino acids. The CDR3, as DNA: TGCGCCAGCAGCATGAAAGCGGGAGGACTATACGAGCAGTACTTC. Amino acid sequence: CASSMKAGGLYEQYF.

V usage is TRBV28 and J usage is TRBJ1-6; TRBD1 aligns across 7 bases. CDR1 is MDHEN and CDR2 is SYDVKM in the germline V gene. Trimming cost V 7 bases and J 14 bases; bases outside gene matches: 5. The CDR3 is 11 amino acids. For the CDR3, the DNA is TGTGCCAGCAACAGGGGTAACACCCTCCACTTT. Its translation: CASNRGNTLHF.

The chain combines TRBV19 with TRBJ2-1; D might be TRBD2 (7 bases). Trimming pared 9 bases from V and 5 bases from J, leaving 23 bases between. The CDR3 covers 16 residues. Per the germline V gene, CDR1 is LNHDA and CDR2 is SQIVND (reference sequence). The CDR3: CASRTRGATDNNEQFF. DNA for the CDR3: TGTGCCAGCCGCACCCGGGGGGCTACTGACAACAATGAGCAGTTCTTC.

The CDR3 region is CASSFYTGRGEETQYF. The CDR3 DNA reads as TGTGCCAGCAGCTTCTACACAGGACGGGGGGAAGAGACCCAGTACTTC. The chain is built from TRBV7-6 and TRBJ2-5, with TRBD2 matching 7 bases. Germline trimming cut 3 bases from V and 3 bases from J; bases unmatched to any gene: 10. This CDR3 has 16 residues. Germline V lookup: CDR1 SGHVS, CDR2 FNYEAQ.

This chain links TRBV5-4 with TRBJ1-1; possible D gene TRBD1, 5 bases. V was clipped by 4 bases and J by 4 bases, with 11 bases between them. Germline CDR1 and CDR2: SGHNT and YYREEE (reference sequence). The CDR3 sequence is 13 residues long. CDR3 DNA sequence: TGTGCCAGCAGCCTAGGGGAGTTCACTGAAGCTTTCTTT. Residues: CASSLGEFTEAFF.

The chain recombines TRBV4-1 with TRBJ1-5; D unresolved. Germline lookup yields CDR1 MGHRA and CDR2 YSYEKL. V lost 2 bases and J lost 1, with 12 bases in between. The CDR3 is 16 residues long. DNA of the CDR3: TGCGCCAGCAGCCAACCCACTCGAGGGAGCAATCAGCCCCAGCATTTT. It specifies CASSQPTRGSNQPQHF.

The J gene is TRBJ2-7, the V gene TRBV28; a possible D gene is TRBD2 (5 bases). Germline-derived CDR1 and CDR2 are MDHEN and SYDVKM. The CDR3 consists of 12 residues. V gave up 6 bases and J gave up 3 bases, with 9 bases separating them. The chain's CDR3 is CASRERDYEQYF. CDR3 DNA sequence: TGTGCCAGCAGGGAACGGGACTACGAGCAGTACTTC. Full variable domain (remainder filled in from reference TRBV28 and TRBJ2-7): DVKVTQSSRYLVKRTGEKVFLECVQDMDHENMFWYRQDPGLGLRLIYFSYDVKMKEKGDIPEGYSVSREKKERFSLILESASTNQTSMYLCASRERDYEQYFGPGTRLTVT.

The chain has TRBV28 and TRBJ1-2; possible D gene TRBD1, 5 bases. Trimming pared 3 bases from V and 8 bases from J, leaving 13 bases between. Germline CDR1 is MDHEN and CDR2 is SYDVKM. CDR3 length: 13 amino acids. CDR3 nucleotides: TGTGCCAGCAGTTTTGCGGGGGGTGGAGGCTACACCTTC. It yields the protein CASSFAGGGGYTF.

J is TRBJ2-7 and V is TRBV28; 9 bases are shared with TRBD1. J was trimmed by 3 bases and V by 5 bases; bases with no gene match: 8. The CDR3 consists of 15 residues. Germline V lookup: CDR1 MDHEN, CDR2 SYDVKM. For the CDR3, the DNA is TGTGCCAGCAGTCCCCCCGGGACAGGGATCTACGAGCAGTACTTC. Amino acid sequence: CASSPPGTGIYEQYF.

The rearrangement uses TRBV28 and TRBJ2-7; TRBD2 matches at 13 bases. CDR1 and CDR2 (germline): MDHEN, SYDVKM. The trim removed 6 bases at V and 3 bases at J, leaving 11 bases unmatched. This CDR3 has 17 amino acids. The chain's CDR3 is CASSVLAGGPKDYEQYF. In nucleotides, the CDR3 is TGTGCCAGCAGCGTACTAGCGGGAGGGCCCAAAGACTACGAGCAGTACTTC.

The chain is built from TRBV28 and TRBJ2-7; D is possibly TRBD2 (6 bases). Per the germline V gene, CDR1 is MDHEN and CDR2 is SYDVKM. The CDR3 totals 15 residues. The V end lost 5 bases, the J end lost 0 bases, and 14 bases lay between the germline ends. CDR3 protein: CASSPGGVSSYEQYF. The CDR3 bases are TGTGCCAGCAGTCCCGGAGGGGTAAGCTCCTACGAGCAGTACTTC.

This chain uses TRBV7-9 with TRBJ1-5, with D unresolved. Trimming took 3 bases from V and 5 from J, leaving 8 bases between them. From germline, CDR1 is SEHNR and CDR2 FQNEAQ (reference sequence). The CDR3 length is 13 residues. The DNA for the CDR3 is TGTGCCAGCAGCTTTTTCCCAGATCAGCCCCAGCATTTT. It encodes CASSFFPDQPQHF.

To note about this clone: Other nucleotide sequences from this sample produce the same CDR3. This chain links TRBV28 with TRBJ1-5; the D gene is possibly TRBD1 (5 bases). Trimming took 2 bases from V and 2 from J, leaving 7 bases between them. The CDR3 has 14 residues. In germline, CDR1 is MDHEN, CDR2 SYDVKM. The CDR3 reads CASSLTGRNQPQHF. CDR3 in DNA: TGTGCCAGCAGTTTAACAGGTCGCAATCAGCCCCAGCATTTT.

The chain employs TRBV6-1 and TRBJ1-5; maybe TRBD1 (6 bases). V lost 6 bases and J lost 3, with 15 bases in between. This CDR3 has 15 amino acids. Germline values: CDR1 MNHNS, CDR2 SASEGT. The CDR3 bases are TGTGCCAGCAGAGGACAGCAGGGACTCAATCAGCCCCAGCATTTT. Its protein is CASRGQQGLNQPQHF.

This clone was picked up one time. This CDR3 is CASTLGTGGLRAFF. The CDR3 DNA sequence: TGTGCCAGCACCCTTGGGACAGGGGGATTAAGAGCTTTCTTT. V and J are TRBV28 and TRBJ1-1, with 11 bases that match TRBD1. The CDR3 is 14 amino acids. V shed 7 bases and J 10 bases; nucleotides not matched to a gene: 11. The germline gives CDR1 MDHEN, CDR2 SYDVKM. Together with reference TRBV28 and TRBJ1-1, the CDR3 gives the full variable domain: DVKVTQSSRYLVKRTGEKVFLECVQDMDHENMFWYRQDPGLGLRLIYFSYDVKMKEKGDIPEGYSVSREKKERFSLILESASTNQTSMYLCASTLGTGGLRAFFGQGTRLTVV.

The chain is built from TRBV11-2 and TRBJ2-1; D is unresolved. CDR1 and CDR2 from the germline V gene are SGHAT and FQNNGV. V gave up 3 bases and J gave up 0 bases, with 3 bases separating them. This CDR3 region has 13 residues. CDR3 loop: CASSLRSYNEQFF. The CDR3 DNA follows: TGTGCCAGCAGCTTGCGCTCCTACAATGAGCAGTTCTTC.

In this sample, this clone turned up once. The V call is TRBV5-5, the J call TRBJ2-7, with D tentatively TRBD1 (5 bases). Germline V gives CDR1 SGHKS, CDR2 YYEKEE (reference sequence). Trimming removed 0 bases from V and 0 bases from J, with 13 bases in between. CDR3 length equals 16 residues. CDR3 DNA sequence: TGTGCCAGCAGCTTGGCCGGCTCGGACATCTCCTACGAGCAGTACTTC. This translates into CASSLAGSDISYEQYF.

The chain employs TRBV28 and TRBJ2-2; TRBD1 matches at 8 bases. The V and J ends lost 4 bases and 6 bases, in that order; junction bases with no gene match: 10. The CDR3 spans 16 residues. Germline V lookup: CDR1 MDHEN, CDR2 SYDVKM. CDR3 sequence: CASSSSGQVLAGELFF. Here the CDR3 DNA reads TGTGCCAGCAGTTCCTCGGGACAGGTGCTCGCCGGGGAGCTGTTTTTT.

The chain employs TRBV4-1 and TRBJ1-5; TRBD1 matches at 8 bases. CDR1 is MGHRA, CDR2 YSYEKL, per germline. V trimming: 2 bases; J trimming: 7 bases; junction bases outside the gene matches: 7. CDR3 length: 15 amino acids. The CDR3: CASSQLQGTGQPQHF. DNA for the CDR3: TGCGCCAGCAGCCAACTACAGGGGACAGGCCAGCCCCAGCATTTT.

CDR3 bases: TGTGCCAGCAGTTTAGGGGGCCCCAAGACCTATGGCTACACCTTC. Its protein is CASSLGGPKTYGYTF. This chain joins TRBV28 and TRBJ1-2; a weak D match, TRBD1 (6 bases). V was shortened by 2 bases and J by 4 bases, with 14 bases between the two germline ends. The CDR3 has 15 residues. Per germline, CDR1 MDHEN and CDR2 SYDVKM.